A single sample gave rise to the 20 T cell receptor beta chains below, sequenced in a study of blood T cell repertoires in COVID-19. Sequencing used immunoSEQ multiplex PCR; TCRdb keeps in-frame clones, though not all of them. The sample has about 120,000 clones, roughly nine tenths seen once. Sequences were obtained from peripheral blood. These receptors all come from a man between 65 and 79 years old who had recovered from COVID-19.

The chain joins TRBV4-3 to TRBJ2-7, with D possibly matching TRBD2 (6 bases). Looked up from germline, CDR1 is LGHNA and CDR2 is YSLEER. V was trimmed by 5 bases and J by 6 bases, leaving 11 bases between them. The CDR3 spans 12 residues. This CDR3 is CASSARAGEQYF. As DNA, the CDR3 is TGCGCCAGCAGCGCCAGAGCGGGCGAGCAGTACTTC.

This rearrangement joins TRBV28 to TRBJ2-6; 8 bases align to TRBD1. After removal of 2 bases from V and 0 bases from J, the junction contained 9 bases not matched to a gene. CDR3 length: 19 residues. Per the germline V gene, CDR1 is MDHEN and CDR2 is SYDVKM. Here the CDR3 reads CASSLGRDRLYSGANVLTF. The CDR3 DNA sequence: TGTGCCAGCAGTTTAGGGCGGGACAGGTTATACTCTGGGGCCAACGTCCTGACTTTC.

In its sample, this clone was seen once. CDR3 sequence (DNA): TGTGCCAGCAGCCAGCCCCAAGGACAGGCTAATAATTCACCCCTCCACTTT. This translates into CASSQPQGQANNSPLHF. V is TRBV4-2 and J is TRBJ1-6; 7 bases map to TRBD1. V lost 3 bases to trimming and J lost 5 bases; unmatched junction nucleotides: 10. Germline values: CDR1 LGHNA, CDR2 YNFKEQ. CDR3 length equals 17 residues.

The CDR3 DNA reads TGTGCCAGCAGCTTGATGACAGGGGGCAACGAGCAGTACTTC. Translated, it gives CASSLMTGGNEQYF. The chain recombines TRBV5-4 with TRBJ2-7, with 10 nucleotides matching TRBD1. This CDR3 is 14 amino acids long. Germline assignment: CDR1 SGHNT and CDR2 YYREEE (reference sequence). The V segment lost 1 base and the J segment 5 bases; nucleotides outside the gene matches: 3. The complete variable domain, with remaining parts taken from reference TRBV5-4 and TRBJ2-7, reads ETGVTQSPTHLIKTRGQQVTLRCSSQSGHNTVSWYQQALGQGPQFIFQYYREEENGRGNFPPRFSGLQFPNYSSELNVNALELDDSALYLCASSLMTGGNEQYFGPGTRLTVT.

The chain recombines TRBV27 with TRBJ1-1, with TRBD1 matching over 9 bases. The germline V gene has CDR1 MNHEY and CDR2 SMNVEV (reference sequence). Unmatched junction bases numbered 9, after V lost 3 bases and J lost 4 bases. This CDR3 comprises 16 residues. The chain's CDR3 is CASSFTSGTGSTEAFF. In nucleotides, the CDR3 is TGTGCCAGCAGTTTCACGTCCGGGACAGGGAGCACTGAAGCTTTCTTT.

The chain employs TRBV19 and TRBJ1-2; D is unclear. The germline CDR1 and CDR2 sequences are LNHDA and SQIVND (reference sequence). The CDR3 totals 13 residues. V was clipped by 3 bases and J by 5 bases, with 10 bases between them. CDR3 nucleotide sequence: TGTGCCAGTAGTATTTGGGCAGATTATGGCTACACCTTC. Translating it yields CASSIWADYGYTF.

This rearrangement joins TRBV5-6 to TRBJ1-1; possible D gene TRBD1, 6 bases. V was clipped by 4 bases and J by 4 bases, with 20 bases between them. Germline CDR1 reads SGHDT; CDR2 reads YYEEEE. The CDR3 extends over 16 amino acids. The CDR3 DNA follows: TGTGCCAGCAGCCTCTATAACACAGGGAGGGGCACTGAAGCTTTCTTT. The encoded protein is CASSLYNTGRGTEAFF.

The chain is built from TRBV5-6 and TRBJ2-7; D is unresolved. V lost 1 base and J 6 bases, leaving 8 bases between the germline ends. Germline-derived CDR1 and CDR2 are SGHDT and YYEEEE. CDR3 length: 12 residues. The CDR3 coding sequence is TGTGCCAGCAGCTTGTCGGGTAGCGAGCAGTACTTC. Translating it yields CASSLSGSEQYF. The full variable domain, completed using reference TRBV5-6 and TRBJ2-7, is DAGVTQSPTHLIKTRGQQVTLRCSPKSGHDTVSWYQQALGQGPQFIFQYYEEEERQRGNFPDRFSGHQFPNYSSELNVNALLLGDSALYLCASSLSGSEQYFGPGTRLTVT.

The gene calls are TRBV4-3 and TRBJ2-1; TRBD1 might be the D (6 bases). V was clipped by 6 bases and J by 2 bases, with 17 bases between them. The CDR3 runs to 16 residues. Germline lookup yields CDR1 LGHNA and CDR2 YSLEER. CDR3 loop: CASSPAWTETYNEQFF. The CDR3 DNA is TGCGCCAGCAGTCCCGCCTGGACAGAAACCTACAATGAGCAGTTCTTC.

As concerns this clone: The identical CDR3 is also encoded by other nucleotide sequences in the sample. V usage is TRBV9 and J usage is TRBJ2-7; no firm D call. The V and J ends lost 0 bases and 0 bases respectively, with 7 bases between them. The CDR3 loop spans 14 amino acids. Germline values: CDR1 SGDLS, CDR2 YYNGEE. CDR3 protein: CASSVDPSSYEQYF. The DNA for the CDR3 is TGTGCCAGCAGCGTAGATCCTAGCTCCTACGAGCAGTACTTC.

The rearrangement joins TRBV27 to TRBJ2-1; D remains ambiguous. The germline V gene encodes CDR1 MNHEY and CDR2 SMNVEV (reference sequence). This CDR3 comprises 12 residues. Between the trimmed V and J ends, which lost 0 bases and 8 bases, there was a span of 5 bases. CDR3: CASSLSRYEQFF. The CDR3 nucleotides are TGTGCCAGCAGTTTATCGAGGTATGAGCAGTTCTTC.

The chain combines TRBV5-1 with TRBJ1-3; D is unresolved. Germline V CDR1 and CDR2: SGHRS, YFSETQ. The V end lost 0 bases, the J end lost 0 bases, and 10 bases lay between the germline ends. The CDR3 is made up of 16 amino acids. CDR3 in amino acids: CASSLAPDYSGNTIYF. CDR3 coding DNA: TGCGCCAGCAGCTTGGCCCCGGACTACTCTGGAAACACCATATATTTT.

The CDR3 coding sequence is TGTGCCAGCAGCCGGGGGGGCGCGGAGACCCAGTACTTC. Its protein is CASSRGGAETQYF. This chain uses TRBV6-5 with TRBJ2-5; 8 nucleotides match TRBD2. This CDR3 is built from 13 residues. V shed 6 bases and J 5 bases; nucleotides not matched to a gene: 5. The germline CDR1 and CDR2 sequences are MNHEY and SVGAGI.

The chain carries TRBV6-5 and TRBJ2-2; D might be TRBD1 (5 bases). The CDR3 is made up of 13 amino acids. V lost 6 bases and J lost 5, with 10 bases in between. Germline CDR1 MNHEY, CDR2 SVGAGI. The CDR3: CASRAGMTGELFF. The CDR3 bases are TGTGCCAGCAGGGCAGGGATGACCGGGGAGCTGTTTTTT.

The chain combines TRBV13 with TRBJ2-5; no definite D call. The CDR3 runs to 14 residues. Trimming shortened V by 4 bases and J by 5 bases, and 14 bases separated the two germline ends. Germline CDR1 is PRHDT and CDR2 is FYEKMQ (reference sequence). Here the CDR3 reads CASSSSQVTETQYF. The CDR3 DNA reads as TGTGCCAGCAGCTCCTCTCAGGTTACCGAGACCCAGTACTTC.

The chain links TRBV28 to TRBJ2-7; D is perhaps TRBD2 (5 bases). The CDR3 spans 16 residues. CDR1 and CDR2 (germline): MDHEN, SYDVKM. V lost 2 bases and J lost 1, with 15 bases in between. As DNA, the CDR3 is TGTGCCAGCAGTTTACGGGAATACGGTTTTTCCTACGAGCAGTACTTC. Its protein product is CASSLREYGFSYEQYF. The whole variable domain, filled in from reference TRBV28 and TRBJ2-7, reads DVKVTQSSRYLVKRTGEKVFLECVQDMDHENMFWYRQDPGLGLRLIYFSYDVKMKEKGDIPEGYSVSREKKERFSLILESASTNQTSMYLCASSLREYGFSYEQYFGPGTRLTVT.

The chain is built from TRBV18 and TRBJ2-1, with a weak D call TRBD2 (5 bases). This CDR3 is built from 13 residues. Trimming pared 5 bases from V and 5 bases from J, leaving 10 bases between. CDR1 KGHSH and CDR2 LQKENI come from the germline V gene. CDR3 in amino acids: CASSSDGDNEQFF. The CDR3 DNA is TGTGCCAGCTCATCGGACGGGGACAATGAGCAGTTCTTC.

The chain is built from TRBV6-1 and TRBJ1-2; D is ambiguous. Trimming removed 1 base at V and 1 base at J, with 7 bases between. The germline CDR1 and CDR2 sequences are MNHNS and SASEGT. The CDR3 totals 14 residues. The CDR3 protein is CASSEGSVNYGYTF. The CDR3 bases are TGTGCCAGCAGTGAAGGGAGCGTTAACTATGGCTACACCTTC.

In DNA, the CDR3 is TGTGCCAGCAGTTGGGACAGGGCCAATGAGCAGTTCTTC. Translated, it gives CASSWDRANEQFF. This sequence joins TRBV6-5 and TRBJ2-1; TRBD1 matches at 9 bases. Germline V CDR1 and CDR2: MNHEY, SVGAGI. V shed 4 bases and J 6 bases; nucleotides not matched to a gene: 1. This CDR3 region has 13 residues.

The CDR3 is CASSVRDRGSGSYGYTF. CDR3 bases: TGTGCCAGCAGTGTGAGGGACAGGGGATCGGGAAGCTATGGCTACACCTTC. The chain joins TRBV6-1 to TRBJ1-2, with 10 bases fitting TRBD1. Germline V gene lookup returns CDR1 MNHNS and CDR2 SASEGT. This CDR3 comprises 17 residues. V was clipped by 4 bases and J by 4 bases; unmatched bases: 12.